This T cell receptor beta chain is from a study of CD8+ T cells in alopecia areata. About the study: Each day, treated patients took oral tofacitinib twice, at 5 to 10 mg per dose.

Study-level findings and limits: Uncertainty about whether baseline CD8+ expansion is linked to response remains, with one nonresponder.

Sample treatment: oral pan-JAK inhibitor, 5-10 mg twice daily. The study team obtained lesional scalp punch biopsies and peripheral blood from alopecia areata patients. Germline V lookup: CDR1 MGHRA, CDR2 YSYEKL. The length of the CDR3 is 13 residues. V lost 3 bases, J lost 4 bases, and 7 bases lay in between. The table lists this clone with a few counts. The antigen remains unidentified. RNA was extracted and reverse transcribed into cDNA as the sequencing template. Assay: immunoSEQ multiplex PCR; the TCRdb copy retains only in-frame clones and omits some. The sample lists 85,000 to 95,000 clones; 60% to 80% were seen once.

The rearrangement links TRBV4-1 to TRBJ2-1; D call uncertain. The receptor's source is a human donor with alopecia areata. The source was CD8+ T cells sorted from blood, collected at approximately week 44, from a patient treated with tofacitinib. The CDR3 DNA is TGCGCCAGCAGCCACGACATATACAATGAGCAGTTCTTC. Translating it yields CASSHDIYNEQFF.